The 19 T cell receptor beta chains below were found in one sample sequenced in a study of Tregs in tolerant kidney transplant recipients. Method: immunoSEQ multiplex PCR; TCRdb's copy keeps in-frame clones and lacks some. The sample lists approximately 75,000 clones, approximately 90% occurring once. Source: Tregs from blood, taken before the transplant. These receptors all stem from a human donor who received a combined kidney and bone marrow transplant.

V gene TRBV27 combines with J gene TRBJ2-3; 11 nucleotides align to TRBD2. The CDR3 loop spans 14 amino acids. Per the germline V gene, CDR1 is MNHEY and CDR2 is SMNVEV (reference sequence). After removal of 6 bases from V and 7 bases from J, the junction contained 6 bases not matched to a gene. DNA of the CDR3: TGTGCCAGCAGCCCGACTAGCGGGATTTATACGCAGTATTTT. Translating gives CASSPTSGIYTQYF.

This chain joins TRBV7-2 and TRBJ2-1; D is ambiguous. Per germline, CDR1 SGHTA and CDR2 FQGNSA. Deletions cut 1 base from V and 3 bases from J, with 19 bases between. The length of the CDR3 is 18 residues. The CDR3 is CASSLDFDWAEHYNEQFF. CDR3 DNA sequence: TGTGCCAGCAGCTTAGATTTTGACTGGGCCGAACACTACAATGAGCAGTTCTTC.

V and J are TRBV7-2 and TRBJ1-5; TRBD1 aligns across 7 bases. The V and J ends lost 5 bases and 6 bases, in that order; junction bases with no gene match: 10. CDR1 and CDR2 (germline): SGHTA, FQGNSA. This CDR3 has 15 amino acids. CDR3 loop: CASSPQGDLVQPQHF. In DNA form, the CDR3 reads TGTGCCAGCAGCCCCCAGGGGGACTTAGTTCAGCCCCAGCATTTT.

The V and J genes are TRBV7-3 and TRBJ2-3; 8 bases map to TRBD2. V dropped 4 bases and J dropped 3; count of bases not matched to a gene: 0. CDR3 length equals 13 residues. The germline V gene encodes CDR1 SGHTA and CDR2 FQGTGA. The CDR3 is CASSSGGTDTQYF. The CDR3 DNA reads TGTGCCAGCAGCTCGGGGGGGACAGATACGCAGTATTTT.

The CDR3 reads CASSIRVRRDQPQHF. DNA for the CDR3: TGTGCCAGTAGTATAAGGGTGAGGAGAGATCAGCCCCAGCATTTT. The chain employs TRBV19 and TRBJ1-5; D remains ambiguous. The length of the CDR3 is 15 residues. Germline V gene data show CDR1 as LNHDA and CDR2 as SQIVND (reference sequence). V lost 2 bases, J lost 5 bases, and 13 bases lay in between.

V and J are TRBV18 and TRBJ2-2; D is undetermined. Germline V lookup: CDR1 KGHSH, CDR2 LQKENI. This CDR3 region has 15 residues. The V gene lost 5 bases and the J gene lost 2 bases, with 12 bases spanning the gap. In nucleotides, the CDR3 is TGTGCCAGCTCAAAGGACGACCTAAACACCGGGGAGCTGTTTTTT. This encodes CASSKDDLNTGELFF.

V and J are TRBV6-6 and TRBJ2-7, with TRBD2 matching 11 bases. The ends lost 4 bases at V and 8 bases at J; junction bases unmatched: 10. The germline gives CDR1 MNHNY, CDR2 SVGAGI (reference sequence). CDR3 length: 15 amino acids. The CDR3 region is CASSWGTSGKGKQYF. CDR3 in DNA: TGTGCCAGCAGTTGGGGGACTAGCGGTAAGGGGAAGCAGTACTTC.

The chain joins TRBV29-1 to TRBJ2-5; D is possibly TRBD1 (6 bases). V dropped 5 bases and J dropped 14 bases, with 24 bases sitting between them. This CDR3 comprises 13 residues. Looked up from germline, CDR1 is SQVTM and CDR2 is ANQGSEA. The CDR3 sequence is CSVTLDSAYEQYF. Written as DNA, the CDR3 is TGCAGCGTTACTCTGGACAGTGCCTACGAGCAATACTTC.

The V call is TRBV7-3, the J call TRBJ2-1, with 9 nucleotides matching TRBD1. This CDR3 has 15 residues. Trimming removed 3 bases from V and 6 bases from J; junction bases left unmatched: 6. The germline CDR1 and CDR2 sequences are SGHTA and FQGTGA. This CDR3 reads CASSLTGQGGNEQFF. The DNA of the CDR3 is TGTGCCAGCAGCTTGACGGGACAGGGAGGCAATGAGCAGTTCTTC.

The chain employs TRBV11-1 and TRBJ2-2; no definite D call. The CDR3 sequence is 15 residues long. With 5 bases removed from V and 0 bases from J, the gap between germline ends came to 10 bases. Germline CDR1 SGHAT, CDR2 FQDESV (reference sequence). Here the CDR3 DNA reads TGTGCCAGCAGCAGGAGCGCAACGAACACCGGGGAGCTGTTTTTT. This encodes CASSRSATNTGELFF.

The CDR3 DNA reads as TGTGCCAGCACGTTGGGACTAGCGGGGTACGAGCAGTACTTC. Its translation is CASTLGLAGYEQYF. The chain combines TRBV2 with TRBJ2-7; 13 bases align to TRBD2. The V and J ends lost 7 bases and 4 bases, in that order; junction bases with no gene match: 4. Germline assignment: CDR1 SNHLY and CDR2 FYNNEI. This CDR3 has 14 amino acids.

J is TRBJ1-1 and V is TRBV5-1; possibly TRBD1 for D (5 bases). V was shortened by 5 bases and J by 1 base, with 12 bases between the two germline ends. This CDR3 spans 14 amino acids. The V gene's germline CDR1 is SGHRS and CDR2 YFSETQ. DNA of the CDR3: TGCGCCAGCAGAGGCAGGGACCCGAACACTGAAGCTTTCTTT. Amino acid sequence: CASRGRDPNTEAFF.

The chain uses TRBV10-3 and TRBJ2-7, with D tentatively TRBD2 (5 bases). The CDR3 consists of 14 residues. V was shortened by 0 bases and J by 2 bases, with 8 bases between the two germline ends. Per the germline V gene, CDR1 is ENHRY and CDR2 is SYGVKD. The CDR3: CAISESMGAYEQYF. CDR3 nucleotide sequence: TGTGCCATCAGTGAGTCGATGGGAGCCTACGAGCAGTACTTC.

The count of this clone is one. CDR3 sequence reads: CASSLIQGRNEQFF. Written as DNA, the CDR3 is TGTGCCAGCAGCTTAATACAGGGGAGGAATGAGCAGTTCTTC. V gene TRBV7-9 combines with J gene TRBJ2-1; TRBD1 might be the D (7 bases). The CDR3 covers 14 residues. Trimming took off 2 bases at V and 7 bases at J, with 12 bases between the two ends. Germline V CDR1 and CDR2: SEHNR, FQNEAQ (reference sequence).

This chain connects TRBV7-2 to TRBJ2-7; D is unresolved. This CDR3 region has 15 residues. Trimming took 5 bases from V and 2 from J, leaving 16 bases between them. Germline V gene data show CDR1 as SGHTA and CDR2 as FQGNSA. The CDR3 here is CASSPRPSYTYEQYF. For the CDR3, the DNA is TGTGCCAGCAGCCCCAGGCCTAGTTACACCTACGAGCAGTACTTC.

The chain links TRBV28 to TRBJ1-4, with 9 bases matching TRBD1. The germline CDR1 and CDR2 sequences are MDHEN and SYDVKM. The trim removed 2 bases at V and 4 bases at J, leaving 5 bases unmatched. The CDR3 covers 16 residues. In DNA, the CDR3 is TGTGCCAGCAGTTTAGGGACAGGGCCTAGTAATGAAAAACTGTTTTTT. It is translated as CASSLGTGPSNEKLFF. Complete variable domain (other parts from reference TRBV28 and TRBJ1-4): DVKVTQSSRYLVKRTGEKVFLECVQDMDHENMFWYRQDPGLGLRLIYFSYDVKMKEKGDIPEGYSVSREKKERFSLILESASTNQTSMYLCASSLGTGPSNEKLFFGSGTQLSVL.

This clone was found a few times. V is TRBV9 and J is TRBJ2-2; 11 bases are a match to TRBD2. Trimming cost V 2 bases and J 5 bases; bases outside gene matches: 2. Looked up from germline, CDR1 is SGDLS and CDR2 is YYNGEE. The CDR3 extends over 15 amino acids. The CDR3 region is CASSVLAGGTGELFF. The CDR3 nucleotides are TGTGCCAGCAGCGTGTTAGCGGGAGGGACCGGGGAGCTGTTTTTT.

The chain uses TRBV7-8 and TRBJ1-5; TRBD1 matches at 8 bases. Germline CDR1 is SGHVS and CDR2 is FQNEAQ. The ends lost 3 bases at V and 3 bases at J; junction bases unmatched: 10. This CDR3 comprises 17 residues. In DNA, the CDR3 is TGTGCCAGCAGCTTTCGACAGGGGAGAGGGAACAATCAGCCCCAGCATTTT. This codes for CASSFRQGRGNNQPQHF.

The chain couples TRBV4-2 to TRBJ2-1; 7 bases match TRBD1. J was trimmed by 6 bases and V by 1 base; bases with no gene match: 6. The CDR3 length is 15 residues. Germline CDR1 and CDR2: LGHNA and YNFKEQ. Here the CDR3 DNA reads TGTGCCAGCAGCCAAGCAGGGGGAAACACCAATGAGCAGTTCTTC. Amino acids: CASSQAGGNTNEQFF.